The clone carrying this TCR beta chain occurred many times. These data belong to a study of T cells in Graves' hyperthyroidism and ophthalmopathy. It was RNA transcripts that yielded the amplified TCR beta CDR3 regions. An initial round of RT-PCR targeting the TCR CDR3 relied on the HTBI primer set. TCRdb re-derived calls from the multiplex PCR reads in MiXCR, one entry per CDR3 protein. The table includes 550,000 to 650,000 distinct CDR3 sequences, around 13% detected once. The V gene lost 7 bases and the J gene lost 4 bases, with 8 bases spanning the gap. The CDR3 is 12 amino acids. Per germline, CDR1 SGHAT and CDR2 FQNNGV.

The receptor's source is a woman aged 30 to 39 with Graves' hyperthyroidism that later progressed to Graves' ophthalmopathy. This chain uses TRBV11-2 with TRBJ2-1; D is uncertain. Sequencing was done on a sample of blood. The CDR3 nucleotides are TGTGCCAGCAACTCCGGGTACAATGAGCAGTTCTTC. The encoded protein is CASNSGYNEQFF.